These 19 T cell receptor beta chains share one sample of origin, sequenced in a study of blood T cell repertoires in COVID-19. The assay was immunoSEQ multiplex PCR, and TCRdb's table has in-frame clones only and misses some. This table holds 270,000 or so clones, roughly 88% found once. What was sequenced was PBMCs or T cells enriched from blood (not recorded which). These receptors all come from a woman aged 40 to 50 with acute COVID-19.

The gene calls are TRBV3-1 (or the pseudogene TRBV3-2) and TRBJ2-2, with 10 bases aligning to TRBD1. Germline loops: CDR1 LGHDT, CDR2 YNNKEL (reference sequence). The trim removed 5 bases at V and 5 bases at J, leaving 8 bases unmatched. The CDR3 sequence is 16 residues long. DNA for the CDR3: TGTGCCAGCAGCGGGGACAGGGGAGTAGGGACCGGGGAGCTGTTTTTT. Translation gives CASSGDRGVGTGELFF.

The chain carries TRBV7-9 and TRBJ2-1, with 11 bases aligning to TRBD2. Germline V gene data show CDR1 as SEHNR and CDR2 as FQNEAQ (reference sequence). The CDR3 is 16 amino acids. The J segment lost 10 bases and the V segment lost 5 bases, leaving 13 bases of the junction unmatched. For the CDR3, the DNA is TGTGCCAGCAGCCCCGGCGCTAGCGGGAGGAGGCAAGAGCAGTTCTTC. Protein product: CASSPGASGRRQEQFF.

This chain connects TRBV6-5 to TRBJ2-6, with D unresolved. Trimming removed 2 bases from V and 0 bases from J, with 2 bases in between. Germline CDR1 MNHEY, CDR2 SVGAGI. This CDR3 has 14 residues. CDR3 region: CASSYRSGANVLTF. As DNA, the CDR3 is TGTGCCAGCAGTTACCGCTCTGGGGCCAACGTCCTGACTTTC.

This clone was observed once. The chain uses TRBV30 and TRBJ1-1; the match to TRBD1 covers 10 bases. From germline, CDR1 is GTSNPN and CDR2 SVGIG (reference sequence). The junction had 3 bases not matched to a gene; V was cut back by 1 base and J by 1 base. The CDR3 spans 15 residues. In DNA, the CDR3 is TGTGCCTGGAGTGGACAGGGGGCGAGGAACACTGAAGCTTTCTTT. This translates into CAWSGQGARNTEAFF.

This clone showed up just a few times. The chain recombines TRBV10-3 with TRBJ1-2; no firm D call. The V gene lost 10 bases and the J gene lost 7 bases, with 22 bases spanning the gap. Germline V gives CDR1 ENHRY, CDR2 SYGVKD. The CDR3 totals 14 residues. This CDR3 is CATIRAEREGGYTF. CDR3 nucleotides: TGTGCCACGATTCGTGCGGAAAGGGAGGGTGGCTACACCTTC.

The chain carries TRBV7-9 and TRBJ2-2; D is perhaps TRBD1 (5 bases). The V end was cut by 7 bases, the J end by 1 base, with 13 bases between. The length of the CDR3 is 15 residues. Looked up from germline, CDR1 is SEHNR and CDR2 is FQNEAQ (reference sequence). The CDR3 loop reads CASTPLGVNTGELFF. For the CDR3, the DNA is TGTGCCAGCACCCCTTTAGGGGTGAACACCGGGGAGCTGTTTTTT. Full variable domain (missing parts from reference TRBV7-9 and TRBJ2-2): DTGVSQNPRHKITKRGQNVTFRCDPISEHNRLYWYRQTLGQGPEFLTYFQNEAQLEKSRLLSDRFSAERPKGSFSTLEIQRTEQGDSAMYLCASTPLGVNTGELFFGEGSRLTVL.

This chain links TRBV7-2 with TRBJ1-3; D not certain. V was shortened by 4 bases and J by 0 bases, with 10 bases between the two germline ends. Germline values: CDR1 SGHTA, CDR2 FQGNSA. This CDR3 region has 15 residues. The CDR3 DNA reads TGTGCCAGCAGCTCCCAGGTGATCTCTGGAAACACCATATATTTT. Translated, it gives CASSSQVISGNTIYF.

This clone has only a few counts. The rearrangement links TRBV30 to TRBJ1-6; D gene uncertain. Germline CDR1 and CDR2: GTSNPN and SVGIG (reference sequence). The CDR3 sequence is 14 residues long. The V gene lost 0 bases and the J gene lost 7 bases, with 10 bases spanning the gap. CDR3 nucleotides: TGTGCCTGGAGTGTCTCTGGCGGCAATTCACCCCTCCACTTT. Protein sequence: CAWSVSGGNSPLHF. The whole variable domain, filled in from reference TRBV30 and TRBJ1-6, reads SQTIHQWPATLVQPVGSPLSLECTVEGTSNPNLYWYRQAAGRGLQLLFYSVGIGQISSEVPQNLSASRPQDRQFILSSKKLLLSDSGFYLCAWSVSGGNSPLHFGNGTRLTVT.

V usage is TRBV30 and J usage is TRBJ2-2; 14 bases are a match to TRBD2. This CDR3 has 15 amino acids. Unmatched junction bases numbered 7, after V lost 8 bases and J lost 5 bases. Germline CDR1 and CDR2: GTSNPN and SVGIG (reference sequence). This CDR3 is CAGDRLAGGTGELFF. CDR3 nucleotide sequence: TGTGCCGGGGACCGACTAGCGGGAGGGACCGGGGAGCTGTTTTTT.

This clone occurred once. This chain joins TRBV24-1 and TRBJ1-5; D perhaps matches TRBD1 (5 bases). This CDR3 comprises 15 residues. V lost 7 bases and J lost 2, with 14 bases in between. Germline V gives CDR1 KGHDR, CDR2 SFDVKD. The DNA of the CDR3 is TGTGCCACCAGCTCGGGACTAACGGGCAATCAGCCCCAGCATTTT. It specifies CATSSGLTGNQPQHF.

Here the CDR3 DNA reads TGTGCCAGCAGCTCTGGGACAGGGAGGGAAAAACTGTTTTTT. Its translation: CASSSGTGREKLFF. This rearrangement joins TRBV7-8 to TRBJ1-4; 9 bases are shared with TRBD1. The germline CDR1 and CDR2 sequences are SGHVS and FQNEAQ. V lost 4 bases and J lost 8; bases outside the gene matches: 5. CDR3 size: 14 residues.

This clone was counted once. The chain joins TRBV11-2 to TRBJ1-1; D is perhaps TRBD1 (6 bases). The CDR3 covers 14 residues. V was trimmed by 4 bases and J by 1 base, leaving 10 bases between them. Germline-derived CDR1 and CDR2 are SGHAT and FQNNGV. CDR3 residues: CASSSQGSNTEAFF. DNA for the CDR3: TGTGCCAGCAGCTCACAGGGCTCGAACACTGAAGCTTTCTTT.

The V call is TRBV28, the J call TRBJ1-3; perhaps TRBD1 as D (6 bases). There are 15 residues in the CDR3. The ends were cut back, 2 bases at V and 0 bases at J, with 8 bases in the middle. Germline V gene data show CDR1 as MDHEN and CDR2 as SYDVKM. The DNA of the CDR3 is TGTGCCAGCAGTTTAACAGGGAGCTCTGGAAACACCATATATTTT. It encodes CASSLTGSSGNTIYF.

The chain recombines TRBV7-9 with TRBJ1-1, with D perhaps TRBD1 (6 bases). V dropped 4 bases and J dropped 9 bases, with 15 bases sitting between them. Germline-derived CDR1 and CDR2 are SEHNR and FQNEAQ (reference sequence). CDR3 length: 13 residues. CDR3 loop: CASSSERGIKAFF. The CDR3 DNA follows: TGTGCCAGCAGCTCGGAGAGGGGGATTAAAGCTTTCTTT. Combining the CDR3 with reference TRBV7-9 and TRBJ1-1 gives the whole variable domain DTGVSQNPRHKITKRGQNVTFRCDPISEHNRLYWYRQTLGQGPEFLTYFQNEAQLEKSRLLSDRFSAERPKGSFSTLEIQRTEQGDSAMYLCASSSERGIKAFFGQGTRLTVV.

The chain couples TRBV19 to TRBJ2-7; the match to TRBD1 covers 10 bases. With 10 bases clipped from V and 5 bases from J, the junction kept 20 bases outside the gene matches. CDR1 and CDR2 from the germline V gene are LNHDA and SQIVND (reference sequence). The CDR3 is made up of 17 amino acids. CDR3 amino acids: CAKWLRTGGRFIHEQYV. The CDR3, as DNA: TGTGCCAAGTGGCTTCGGACAGGGGGACGTTTTATCCACGAGCAGTACGTC.

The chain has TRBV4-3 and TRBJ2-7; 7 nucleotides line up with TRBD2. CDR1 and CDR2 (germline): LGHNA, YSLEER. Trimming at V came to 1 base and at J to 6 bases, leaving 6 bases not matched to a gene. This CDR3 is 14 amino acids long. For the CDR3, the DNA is TGCGCCAGCAGCCAAGTACGACTAGCATGCGAGCAGTACGTC. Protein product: CASSQVRLACEQYV.

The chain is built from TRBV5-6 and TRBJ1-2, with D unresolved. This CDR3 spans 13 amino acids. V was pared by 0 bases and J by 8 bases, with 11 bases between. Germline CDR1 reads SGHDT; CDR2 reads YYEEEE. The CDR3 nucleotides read TGTGCCAGCAGCTTGGGGGCTCCAAGGGGCTACACCTTC. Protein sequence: CASSLGAPRGYTF. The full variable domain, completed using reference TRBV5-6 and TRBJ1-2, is DAGVTQSPTHLIKTRGQQVTLRCSPKSGHDTVSWYQQALGQGPQFIFQYYEEEERQRGNFPDRFSGHQFPNYSSELNVNALLLGDSALYLCASSLGAPRGYTFGSGTRLTVV.

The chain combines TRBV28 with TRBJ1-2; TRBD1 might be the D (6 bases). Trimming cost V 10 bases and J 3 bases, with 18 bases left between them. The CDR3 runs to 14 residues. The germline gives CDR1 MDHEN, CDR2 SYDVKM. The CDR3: CATGGPFRHYGYTF. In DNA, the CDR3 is TGTGCCACCGGGGGGCCGTTTCGGCACTATGGCTACACCTTC.

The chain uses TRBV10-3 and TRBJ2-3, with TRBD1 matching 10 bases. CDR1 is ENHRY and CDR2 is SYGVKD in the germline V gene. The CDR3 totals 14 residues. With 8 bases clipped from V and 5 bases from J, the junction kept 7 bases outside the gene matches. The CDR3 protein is CAIGGTGVIDTQYF. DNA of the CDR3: TGTGCCATCGGGGGGACAGGGGTGATAGATACGCAGTATTTT.